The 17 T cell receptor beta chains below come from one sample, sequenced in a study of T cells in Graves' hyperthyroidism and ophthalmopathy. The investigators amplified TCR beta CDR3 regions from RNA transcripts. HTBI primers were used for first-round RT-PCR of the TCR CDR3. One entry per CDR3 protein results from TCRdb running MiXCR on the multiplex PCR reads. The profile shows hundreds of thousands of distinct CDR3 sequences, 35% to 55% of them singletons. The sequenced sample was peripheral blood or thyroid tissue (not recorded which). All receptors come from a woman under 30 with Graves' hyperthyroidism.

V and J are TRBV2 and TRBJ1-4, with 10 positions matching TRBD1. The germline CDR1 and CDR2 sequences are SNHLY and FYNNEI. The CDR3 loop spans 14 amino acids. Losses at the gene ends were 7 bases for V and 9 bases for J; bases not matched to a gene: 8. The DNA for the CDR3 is TGTGCCAGCAATCCCGGGACAGGGGATAAAAAACTGTTTTTT. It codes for CASNPGTGDKKLFF.

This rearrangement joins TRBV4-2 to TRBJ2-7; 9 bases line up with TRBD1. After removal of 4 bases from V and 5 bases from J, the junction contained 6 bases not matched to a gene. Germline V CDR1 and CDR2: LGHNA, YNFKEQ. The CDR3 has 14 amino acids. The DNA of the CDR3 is TGTGCCAGCAGCCTACGGGACAGGGCACACGAGCAGTACTTC. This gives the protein CASSLRDRAHEQYF.

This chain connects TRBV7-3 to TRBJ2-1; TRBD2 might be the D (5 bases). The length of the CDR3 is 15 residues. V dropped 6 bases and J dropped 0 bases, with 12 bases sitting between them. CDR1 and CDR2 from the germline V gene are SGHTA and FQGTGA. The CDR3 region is CASSSLGSSYNEQFF. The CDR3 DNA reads TGTGCCAGCAGTAGTTTGGGGAGCTCCTACAATGAGCAGTTCTTC.

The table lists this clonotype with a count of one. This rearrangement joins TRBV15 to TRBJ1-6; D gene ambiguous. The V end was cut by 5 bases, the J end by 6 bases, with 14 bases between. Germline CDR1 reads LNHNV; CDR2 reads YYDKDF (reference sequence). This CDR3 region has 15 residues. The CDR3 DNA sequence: TGTGCCACCAGCCAAGTCGGGCCCGCTAATTCACCCCTCCACTTT. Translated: CATSQVGPANSPLHF.

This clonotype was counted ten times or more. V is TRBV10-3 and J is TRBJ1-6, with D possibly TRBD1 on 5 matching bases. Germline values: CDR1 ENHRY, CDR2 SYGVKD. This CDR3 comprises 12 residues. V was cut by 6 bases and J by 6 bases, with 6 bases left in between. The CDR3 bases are TGTGCCATCAGAGACAGTAATTCACCCCTCCACTTT. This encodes CAIRDSNSPLHF.

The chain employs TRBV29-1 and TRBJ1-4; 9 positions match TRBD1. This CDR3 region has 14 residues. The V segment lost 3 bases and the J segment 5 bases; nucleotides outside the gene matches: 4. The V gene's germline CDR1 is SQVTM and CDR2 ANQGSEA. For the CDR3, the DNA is TGCAGCGTTGAGCGGACAGGGGAGAATGAAAAACTGTTTTTT. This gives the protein CSVERTGENEKLFF.

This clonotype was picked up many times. The CDR3, as DNA: TGTGCCAGCAGCTTAGTAGACAGCCCGGCCCAGCCCCAGCATTTT. This translates into CASSLVDSPAQPQHF. The chain combines TRBV7-2 with TRBJ1-5, with D tentatively TRBD1 (5 bases). Germline V gives CDR1 SGHTA, CDR2 FQGNSA. Between the trimmed V and J ends, which lost 1 base and 7 bases, there was a span of 14 bases. This CDR3 has 15 residues.

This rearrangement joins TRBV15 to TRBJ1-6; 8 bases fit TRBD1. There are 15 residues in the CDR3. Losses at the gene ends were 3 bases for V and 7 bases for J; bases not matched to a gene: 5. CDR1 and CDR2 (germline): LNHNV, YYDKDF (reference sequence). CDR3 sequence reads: CATSSLTGDNSPLHF. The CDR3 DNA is TGTGCCACCAGCAGCCTGACAGGGGACAATTCACCCCTCCACTTT.

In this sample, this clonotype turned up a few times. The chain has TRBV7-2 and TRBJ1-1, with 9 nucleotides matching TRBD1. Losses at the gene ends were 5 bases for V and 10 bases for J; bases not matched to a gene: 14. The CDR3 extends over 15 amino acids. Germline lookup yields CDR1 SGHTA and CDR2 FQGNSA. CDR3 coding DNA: TGTGCCAGCAGCCAAGAACGGGACAGGGCTTTTGGAGCTTTCTTT. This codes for CASSQERDRAFGAFF.

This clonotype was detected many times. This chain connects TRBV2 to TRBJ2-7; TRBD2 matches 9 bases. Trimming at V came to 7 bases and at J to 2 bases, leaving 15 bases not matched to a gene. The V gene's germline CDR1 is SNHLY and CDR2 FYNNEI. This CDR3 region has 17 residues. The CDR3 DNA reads TGTGCCAGCATCGTTGGACTAGCGATCCTCAGGACCTACGAGCAGTACTTC. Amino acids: CASIVGLAILRTYEQYF. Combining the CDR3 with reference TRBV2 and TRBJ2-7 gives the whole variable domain EPEVTQTPSHQVTQMGQEVILRCVPISNHLYFYWYRQILGQKVEFLVSFYNNEISEKSEIFDDQFSVERPDGSNFTLKIRSTKLEDSAMYFCASIVGLAILRTYEQYFGPGTRLTVT.

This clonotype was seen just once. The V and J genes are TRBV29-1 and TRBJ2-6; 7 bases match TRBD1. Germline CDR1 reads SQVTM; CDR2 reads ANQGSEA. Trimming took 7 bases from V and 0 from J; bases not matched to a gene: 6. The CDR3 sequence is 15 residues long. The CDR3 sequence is CSARTGNSGANVLTF. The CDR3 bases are TGCAGCGCACGGACAGGTAACTCTGGGGCCAACGTCCTGACTTTC.

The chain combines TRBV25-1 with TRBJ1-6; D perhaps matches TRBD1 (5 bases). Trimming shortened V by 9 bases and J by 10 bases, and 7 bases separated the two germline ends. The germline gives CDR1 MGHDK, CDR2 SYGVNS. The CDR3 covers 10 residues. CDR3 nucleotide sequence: TGTGCCAGGGGGCGATCACCCCTCCACTTT. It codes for CARGRSPLHF. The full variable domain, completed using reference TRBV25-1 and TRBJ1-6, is EADIYQTPRYLVIGTGKKITLECSQTMGHDKMYWYQQDPGMELHLIHYSYGVNSTEKGDLSSESTVSRIRTEHFPLTLESARPSHTSQYLCARGRSPLHFGNGTRLTVT.

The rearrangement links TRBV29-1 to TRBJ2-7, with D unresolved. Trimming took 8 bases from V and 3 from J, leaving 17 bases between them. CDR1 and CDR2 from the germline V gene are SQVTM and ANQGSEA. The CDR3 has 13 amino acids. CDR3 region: CSLLDGPGYEQYF. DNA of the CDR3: TGCAGCCTCCTTGACGGGCCTGGCTACGAGCAGTACTTC.

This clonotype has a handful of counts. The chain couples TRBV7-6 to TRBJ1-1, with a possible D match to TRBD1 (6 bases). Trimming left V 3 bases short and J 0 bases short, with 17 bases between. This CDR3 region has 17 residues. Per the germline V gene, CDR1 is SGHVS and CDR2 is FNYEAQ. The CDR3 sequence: CASSLLSGESMNTEAFF. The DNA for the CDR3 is TGTGCCAGCAGCTTGTTGTCAGGGGAGTCCATGAACACTGAAGCTTTCTTT.

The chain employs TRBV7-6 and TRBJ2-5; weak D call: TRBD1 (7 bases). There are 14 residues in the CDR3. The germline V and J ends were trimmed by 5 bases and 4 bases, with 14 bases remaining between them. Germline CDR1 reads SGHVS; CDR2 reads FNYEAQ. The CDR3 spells CASSRGDSRETQYF. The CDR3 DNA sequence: TGTGCCAGCAGCAGGGGGGACAGTAGAGAGACCCAGTACTTC.

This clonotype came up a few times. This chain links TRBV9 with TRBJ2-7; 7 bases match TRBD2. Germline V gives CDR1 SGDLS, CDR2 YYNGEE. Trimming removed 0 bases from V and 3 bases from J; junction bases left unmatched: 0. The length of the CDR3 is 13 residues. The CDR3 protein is CASSVGGSYEQYF. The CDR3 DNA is TGTGCCAGCAGCGTAGGCGGGAGCTACGAGCAGTACTTC. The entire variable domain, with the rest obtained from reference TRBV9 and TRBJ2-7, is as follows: DSGVTQTPKHLITATGQRVTLRCSPRSGDLSVYWYQQSLDQGLQFLIQYYNGEERAKGNILERFSAQQFPDLHSELNLSSLELGDSALYFCASSVGGSYEQYFGPGTRLTVT.

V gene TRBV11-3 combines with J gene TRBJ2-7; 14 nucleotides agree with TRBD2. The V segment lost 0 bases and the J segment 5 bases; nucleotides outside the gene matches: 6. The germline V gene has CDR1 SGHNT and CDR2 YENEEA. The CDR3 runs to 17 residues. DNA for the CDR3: TGTGCCAGCAGCTTAGATGGGACTAGCGGGAGAAGGCACGAGCAGTACTTC. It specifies CASSLDGTSGRRHEQYF. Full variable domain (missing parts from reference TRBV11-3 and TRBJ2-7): EAGVVQSPRYKIIEKKQPVAFWCNPISGHNTLYWYLQNLGQGPELLIRYENEEAVDDSQLPKDRFSAERLKGVDSTLKIQPAELGDSAVYLCASSLDGTSGRRHEQYFGPGTRLTVT.